What follows are 11 T cell receptor beta chains derived from one specimen sequenced in a study of OX40 agonist ivuxolimab in advanced cancers. Sequencing was performed with immunoSEQ multiplex PCR; in TCRdb, only in-frame clones are kept and a portion is missing. The repertoire includes over 75,000 clones, roughly 93% of them detected once, and around 0.33% sits in the top ten. The sequencing here drew on CD4+ or CD8+ T cells sorted from blood, taken in a trial of the OX40 agonist ivuxolimab. These receptors all come from an adult with an advanced solid tumor such as melanoma, head and neck, liver or kidney cancer.

This clone was counted once. The gene calls are TRBV27 and TRBJ2-7; D not certain. The CDR3 runs to 13 residues. The germline CDR1 and CDR2 sequences are MNHEY and SMNVEV (reference sequence). With 4 bases removed from V and 2 bases from J, the gap between germline ends came to 9 bases. The CDR3, as DNA: TGTGCCAGCAGTTCCAGGACCACCTACGAGCAGTACTTC. This encodes CASSSRTTYEQYF.

The genes are TRBV11-2 and TRBJ2-2; 11 nucleotides agree with TRBD2. There are 15 residues in the CDR3. Germline CDR1 SGHAT, CDR2 FQNNGV. The V and J ends lost 6 bases and 4 bases, in that order; junction bases with no gene match: 4. CDR3 bases: TGTGCCAGCAGTACCGGACTAGCGGGCACCGGGGAGCTGTTTTTT. It codes for CASSTGLAGTGELFF.

The chain links TRBV5-1 to TRBJ2-3, with 11 nucleotides matching TRBD2. V gave up 0 bases and J gave up 2 bases; unmatched junction bases: 2. Germline CDR1 SGHRS, CDR2 YFSETQ. This CDR3 is built from 16 residues. CDR3 sequence reads: CASSLEGLAVTDTQYF. CDR3 bases: TGCGCCAGCAGCTTGGAGGGACTAGCGGTCACAGATACGCAGTATTTT.

The chain has TRBV5-6 and TRBJ2-7; D unresolved. V was cut by 2 bases and J by 0 bases, with 9 bases left in between. Germline-derived CDR1 and CDR2 are SGHDT and YYEEEE. There are 14 residues in the CDR3. The CDR3 loop reads CASSFSVLSYEQYF. As DNA, the CDR3 is TGTGCCAGCAGCTTCAGCGTACTCTCCTACGAGCAGTACTTC.

This clone has only one observation. The chain is built from TRBV7-2 and TRBJ2-5; D could derive from TRBD1 or TRBD2 (6 bases each). The CDR3 covers 15 residues. Trimming removed 7 bases at V and 4 bases at J, with 19 bases between. Per the germline V gene, CDR1 is SGHTA and CDR2 is FQGNSA. DNA of the CDR3: TGTGCCAGCAACCCTGGCGGAGGGGGGCGAGAGACCCAGTACTTC. As protein: CASNPGGGGRETQYF.

The rearrangement joins TRBV7-8 to TRBJ2-7; D perhaps matches TRBD2 (6 bases). Trimming pared 1 base from V and 4 bases from J, leaving 14 bases between. The length of the CDR3 is 15 residues. Per the germline V gene, CDR1 is SGHVS and CDR2 is FQNEAQ. The CDR3: CASSLEEGPLYEQYF. In DNA form, the CDR3 reads TGTGCCAGCAGCTTAGAGGAGGGTCCCCTTTACGAGCAGTACTTC. The full variable domain, completed using reference TRBV7-8 and TRBJ2-7, is GAGVSQSPRYKVAKRGQDVALRCDPISGHVSLFWYQQALGQGPEFLTYFQNEAQLDKSGLPSDRFFAERPEGSVSTLKIQRTQQEDSAVYLCASSLEEGPLYEQYFGPGTRLTVT.

Details on this clone: One end of the junction fails to match germline, which may point to a read error. This rearrangement joins TRBV4-2 to TRBJ2-3, with 9 bases fitting TRBD2. CDR3 size: 16 residues. Germline values: CDR1 LGHNA, CDR2 YNFKEQ. The CDR3 loop reads CASTQGGGRALDTQYF. The CDR3 DNA reads as TGTGCCAGCACCCAAGGAGGCGGGAGGGCCTTAGATACGCAGTATTTT.

J is TRBJ2-3 and V is TRBV18; possibly TRBD2 for D (5 bases). The CDR3 contains 15 residues. Germline V gene data show CDR1 as KGHSH and CDR2 as LQKENI. V was trimmed by 4 bases and J by 2 bases, leaving 13 bases between them. This CDR3 is CASSLDQDSTDTQYF. In DNA, the CDR3 is TGTGCCAGCTCACTAGACCAGGACTCCACAGATACGCAGTATTTT.

The CDR3: CASSIMRDQPQHF. The CDR3 DNA reads as TGTGCCAGTAGTATAATGAGGGACCAGCCCCAGCATTTT. This rearrangement joins TRBV19 to TRBJ1-5, with D possibly matching TRBD1 (5 bases). This CDR3 is built from 13 residues. The germline CDR1 and CDR2 sequences are LNHDA and SQIVND (reference sequence). The V end was cut by 2 bases, the J end by 7 bases, with 9 bases between.

The V call is TRBV4-2, the J call TRBJ2-2; TRBD2 aligns across 8 bases. There are 16 residues in the CDR3. Germline loops: CDR1 LGHNA, CDR2 YNFKEQ. V shed 1 base, J shed 3 bases, and the junction held 4 bases outside the gene matches. CDR3 sequence: CASSQVAREDTGELFF. CDR3 bases: TGTGCCAGCAGCCAAGTGGCGCGGGAGGACACCGGGGAGCTGTTTTTT.

V gene TRBV5-8 combines with J gene TRBJ2-5; D remains unclear. V lost 0 bases to trimming and J lost 4 bases, with 10 bases between them. The CDR3 extends over 14 amino acids. The V gene's germline CDR1 is SGHTS and CDR2 YDEGEE. CDR3 coding DNA: TGTGCCAGCAGCTTGGCCTTCCGAGGAGAGACCCAGTACTTC. Its protein product is CASSLAFRGETQYF.